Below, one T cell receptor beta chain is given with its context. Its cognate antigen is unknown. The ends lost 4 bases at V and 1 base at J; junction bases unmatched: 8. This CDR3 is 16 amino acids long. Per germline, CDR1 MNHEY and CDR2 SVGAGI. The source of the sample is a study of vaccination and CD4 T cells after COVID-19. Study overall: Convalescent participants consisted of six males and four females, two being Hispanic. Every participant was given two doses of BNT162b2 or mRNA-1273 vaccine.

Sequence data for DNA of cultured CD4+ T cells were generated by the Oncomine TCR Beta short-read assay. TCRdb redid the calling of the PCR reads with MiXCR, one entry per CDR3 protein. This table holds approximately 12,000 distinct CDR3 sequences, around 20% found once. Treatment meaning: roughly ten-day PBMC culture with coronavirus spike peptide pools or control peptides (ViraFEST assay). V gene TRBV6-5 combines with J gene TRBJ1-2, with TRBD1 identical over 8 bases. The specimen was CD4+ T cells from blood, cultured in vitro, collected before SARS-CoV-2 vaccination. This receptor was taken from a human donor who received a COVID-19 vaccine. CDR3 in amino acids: CASSLQGGGFNYGYTF. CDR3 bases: TGTGCCAGCAGTTTACAGGGGGGAGGGTTTAACTATGGCTACACCTTC.